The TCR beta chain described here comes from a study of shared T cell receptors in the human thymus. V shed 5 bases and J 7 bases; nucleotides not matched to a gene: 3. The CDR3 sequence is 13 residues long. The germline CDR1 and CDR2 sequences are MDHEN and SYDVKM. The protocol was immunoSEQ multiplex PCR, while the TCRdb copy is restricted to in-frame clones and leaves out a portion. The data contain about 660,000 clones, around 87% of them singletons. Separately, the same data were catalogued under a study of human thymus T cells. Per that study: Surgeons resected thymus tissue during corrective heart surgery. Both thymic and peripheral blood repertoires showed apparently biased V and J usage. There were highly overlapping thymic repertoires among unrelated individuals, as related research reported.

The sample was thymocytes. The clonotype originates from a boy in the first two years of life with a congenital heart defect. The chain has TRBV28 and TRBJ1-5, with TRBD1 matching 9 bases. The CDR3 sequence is CASSHRGPQPQHF. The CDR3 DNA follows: TGTGCCAGCAGTCACAGGGGGCCCCAGCCCCAGCATTTT. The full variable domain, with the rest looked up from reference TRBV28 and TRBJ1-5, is DVKVTQSSRYLVKRTGEKVFLECVQDMDHENMFWYRQDPGLGLRLIYFSYDVKMKEKGDIPEGYSVSREKKERFSLILESASTNQTSMYLCASSHRGPQPQHFGDGTRLSIL.